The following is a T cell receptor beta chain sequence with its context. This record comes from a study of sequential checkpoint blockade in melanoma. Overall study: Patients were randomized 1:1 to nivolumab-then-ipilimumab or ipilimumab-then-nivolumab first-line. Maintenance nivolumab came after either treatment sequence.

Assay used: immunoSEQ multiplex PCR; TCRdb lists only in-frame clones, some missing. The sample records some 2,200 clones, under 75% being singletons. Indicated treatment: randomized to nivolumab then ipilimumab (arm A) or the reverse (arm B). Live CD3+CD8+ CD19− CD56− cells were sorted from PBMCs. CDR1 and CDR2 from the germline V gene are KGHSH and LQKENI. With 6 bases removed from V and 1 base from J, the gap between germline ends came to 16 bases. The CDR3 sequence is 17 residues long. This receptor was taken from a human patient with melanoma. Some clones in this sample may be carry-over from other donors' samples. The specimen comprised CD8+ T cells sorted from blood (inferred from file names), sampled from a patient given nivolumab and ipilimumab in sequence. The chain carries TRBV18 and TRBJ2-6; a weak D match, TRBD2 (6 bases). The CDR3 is CASSPGTGTSGANVLTF. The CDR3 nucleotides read TGTGCCAGCTCGCCCGGGACTGGGACGTCTGGGGCCAACGTCCTGACTTTC.